The 19 T cell receptor beta chains given below trace back to one sample, sequenced in a study of blood T cell repertoires in COVID-19. Clones were sequenced by immunoSEQ multiplex PCR, and TCRdb holds only the in-frame ones, with some missing. The sample includes approximately 210,000 clones, 85% of them seen just once. Sequenced material: peripheral blood. The receptors shown here come from a man in his sixties with COVID-19, enrolled during active disease.

The rearrangement joins TRBV15 to TRBJ2-5; 7 bases line up with TRBD2. V shed 1 base, J shed 4 bases, and the junction held 3 bases outside the gene matches. Germline V gene sequence: CDR1 LNHNV, CDR2 YYDKDF (reference sequence). This CDR3 region has 14 residues. The CDR3 DNA reads as TGTGCCACCAGCAGAGGGGGGGGAGGAGAGACCCAGTACTTC. Translating it yields CATSRGGGGETQYF. The full variable domain, completed using reference TRBV15 and TRBJ2-5, is DAMVIQNPRYQVTQFGKPVTLSCSQTLNHNVMYWYQQKSSQAPKLLFHYYDKDFNNEADTPDNFQSRRPNTSFCFLDIRSPGLGDTAMYLCATSRGGGGETQYFGPGTRLLVL.

This chain uses TRBV7-8 with TRBJ2-7; TRBD2 agrees at 9 bases. The ends lost 6 bases at V and 6 bases at J; junction bases unmatched: 12. This CDR3 contains 15 residues. Germline V gene sequence: CDR1 SGHVS, CDR2 FQNEAQ. CDR3 sequence reads: CASSTLAGLTFEQYF. The DNA of the CDR3 is TGTGCCAGCAGTACCCTAGCGGGATTAACCTTCGAGCAGTACTTC. The full variable domain, rest sourced from reference TRBV7-8 and TRBJ2-7, is GAGVSQSPRYKVAKRGQDVALRCDPISGHVSLFWYQQALGQGPEFLTYFQNEAQLDKSGLPSDRFFAERPEGSVSTLKIQRTQQEDSAVYLCASSTLAGLTFEQYFGPGTRLTVT.

A single count supports this clone. This chain connects TRBV7-9 to TRBJ2-1; D is unresolved. CDR1 is SEHNR and CDR2 is FQNEAQ in the germline V gene (reference sequence). CDR3 size: 15 residues. Trimming shortened V by 0 bases and J by 6 bases, and 12 bases separated the two germline ends. The DNA of the CDR3 is TGTGCCAGCAGCTTAGCGCTCGCCGAACTCAATGAGCAGTTCTTC. It codes for CASSLALAELNEQFF.

The sample holds one count of this clone. This chain uses TRBV19 with TRBJ1-2; D gene ambiguous. The CDR3 is 12 residues long. The germline V gene encodes CDR1 LNHDA and CDR2 SQIVND (reference sequence). The V and J ends lost 5 bases and 2 bases respectively, with 6 bases between them. As DNA, the CDR3 is TGTGCCAGTAGTCTCGGGAACTATGGCTACACCTTC. Amino acid sequence: CASSLGNYGYTF. Full variable domain (outside the CDR3, taken from reference TRBV19 and TRBJ1-2): DGGITQSPKYLFRKEGQNVTLSCEQNLNHDAMYWYRQDPGQGLRLIYYSQIVNDFQKGDIAEGYSVSREKKESFPLTVTSAQKNPTAFYLCASSLGNYGYTFGSGTRLTVV.

For this clone: Germline is not matched at one junction end, which may reflect a read error. The chain joins TRBV12-3 or TRBV12-4 to TRBJ2-7; D is uncertain. The CDR3 spans 11 residues. For the CDR3, the DNA is TGTGCCAGCAGCTCCTCCCACGAGCAGTACTTC. This sequence encodes CASSSSHEQYF.

The J gene is TRBJ1-2, the V gene TRBV6-1; 7 bases fit TRBD1. CDR3 length equals 11 residues. V was pared by 3 bases and J by 9 bases, with 1 base of the junction left unmatched. Germline assignment: CDR1 MNHNS and CDR2 SASEGT. CDR3 DNA: TGTGCCAGCAGTGAGGACAGGAGCTACACCTTC. Amino acids: CASSEDRSYTF.

V and J are TRBV4-2 and TRBJ1-5; D is uncertain. The CDR3 totals 13 residues. Per germline, CDR1 LGHNA and CDR2 YNFKEQ. Trimming removed 0 bases from V and 5 bases from J, with 5 bases in between. The CDR3 protein is CASSQDPYQPQHF. Written as DNA, the CDR3 is TGTGCCAGCAGCCAAGACCCTTATCAGCCCCAGCATTTT.

The CDR3 bases are TGTGCCAGCAGCTTGGGTAGGACAGGAGGGAGTTCACCCCTCCACTTT. It specifies CASSLGRTGGSSPLHF. The chain joins TRBV5-5 to TRBJ1-6; TRBD1 matches 7 bases. Germline loops: CDR1 SGHKS, CDR2 YYEKEE (reference sequence). J gave up 9 bases and V 0 bases, and 9 bases lay outside the gene matches. The CDR3 consists of 16 residues.

The chain links TRBV3-1 (or the pseudogene TRBV3-2) to TRBJ2-7, with 10 nucleotides matching TRBD2. The V gene end was trimmed by 1 base and the J gene end by 2 bases; junction bases not matched to a gene: 8. CDR1 is LGHDT and CDR2 is YNNKEL in the germline V gene (reference sequence). The CDR3 is 17 amino acids. CDR3 residues: CASSQGLAGGSPYEQYF. CDR3 nucleotides: TGTGCCAGCAGCCAAGGATTAGCGGGAGGATCTCCCTACGAGCAGTACTTC.

V gene TRBV6-5 combines with J gene TRBJ2-7, with 9 nucleotides matching TRBD2. This CDR3 is 15 amino acids long. The V segment lost 2 bases and the J segment 2 bases; nucleotides outside the gene matches: 4. Germline loops: CDR1 MNHEY, CDR2 SVGAGI. CDR3 nucleotides: TGTGCCAGCAGTTACCTTGCGGGAGGGACCTACGAGCAGTACTTC. It specifies CASSYLAGGTYEQYF.

Concerning this clone: The junction does not match germline at one end; this may be a read error. The chain employs TRBV30 and TRBJ2-7; possibly TRBD1 for D (5 bases). This CDR3 comprises 13 residues. Germline V gene data show CDR1 as GTSNPN and CDR2 as SVGIG (reference sequence). The CDR3 nucleotides read TGTGCCTGGAGTGATAACCCCCAGACAGCCCGGTGCTTC. It codes for CAWSDNPQTARCF.

The chain has TRBV5-4 and TRBJ2-7; tentatively, D is TRBD2 (6 bases). V lost 2 bases and J 7 bases, leaving 16 bases between the germline ends. CDR1 and CDR2 (germline): SGHNT, YYREEE (reference sequence). This CDR3 is built from 14 residues. The CDR3 DNA reads TGTGCCAGCAGCTTAGCGGGTGGGATCTGGGAGCAGTACTTC. This encodes CASSLAGGIWEQYF.

The chain employs TRBV10-3 and TRBJ2-5, with TRBD1 matching 9 bases. V was clipped by 6 bases and J by 5 bases; unmatched bases: 7. The CDR3 is made up of 14 amino acids. CDR1 is ENHRY, CDR2 SYGVKD, per germline. The CDR3, as DNA: TGTGCCATCAGGGGGGACAGGGACGGGGAGACCCAGTACTTC. The encoded protein is CAIRGDRDGETQYF.

CDR3 DNA sequence: TGTGCCTGGAAAGGAGGGACGAACACTGAAGCTTTCTTT. It yields the protein CAWKGGTNTEAFF. This chain connects TRBV30 to TRBJ1-1, with D possibly being TRBD1 (5 bases). This CDR3 has 13 amino acids. The V and J ends lost 4 bases and 1 base respectively, with 10 bases between them. CDR1 and CDR2 (germline): GTSNPN, SVGIG (reference sequence).

The chain uses TRBV5-1 and TRBJ2-1; D call uncertain. Germline loops: CDR1 SGHRS, CDR2 YFSETQ. The CDR3 length is 15 residues. The V and J ends lost 1 base and 1 base respectively, with 9 bases between them. The DNA of the CDR3 is TGCGCCAGCAGCTTGAACCAACTATCCTACAATGAGCAGTTCTTC. It specifies CASSLNQLSYNEQFF. Filled out from reference TRBV5-1 and TRBJ2-1, the complete variable domain reads KAGVTQTPRYLIKTRGQQVTLSCSPISGHRSVSWYQQTPGQGLQFLFEYFSETQRNKGNFPGRFSGRQFSNSRSEMNVSTLELGDSALYLCASSLNQLSYNEQFFGPGTRLTVL.

This clone came up once. This rearrangement joins TRBV12-3 or TRBV12-4 to TRBJ1-3; D not resolved. The CDR3 totals 13 residues. V gave up 6 bases and J gave up 0 bases, with 6 bases separating them. DNA for the CDR3: TGTGCCAGCAGGATACTCTCTGGAAACACCATATATTTT. Translation: CASRILSGNTIYF.

This chain uses TRBV6-2 or TRBV6-3 with TRBJ2-5; D might be TRBD2 (6 bases). The CDR3 length is 14 residues. V lost 2 bases to trimming and J lost 7 bases, with 14 bases between them. Germline CDR1 and CDR2: MNHEY and SVGEGT. The CDR3, as DNA: TGTGCCAGCAGTTACGGTCCGGGGGAAGGGACCCAGTACTTC. This gives the protein CASSYGPGEGTQYF.

This rearrangement joins TRBV6-6 to TRBJ1-2; 8 bases map to TRBD1. Germline V gene data show CDR1 as MNHNY and CDR2 as SVGAGI (reference sequence). This CDR3 has 14 residues. Trimming cost V 6 bases and J 8 bases; bases outside gene matches: 11. CDR3 coding DNA: TGTGCCAGCAGCAACAGGGGGGACGTATGGGGCTACACCTTC. This codes for CASSNRGDVWGYTF.

On this clone itself: Other DNA sequences within the sample encode an identical CDR3. The chain carries TRBV30 and TRBJ2-7; tentative D call: TRBD1 (5 bases). The CDR3 runs to 13 residues. Trimming took 0 bases from V and 3 from J, leaving 9 bases between them. The germline gives CDR1 GTSNPN, CDR2 SVGIG (reference sequence). The CDR3 coding sequence is TGTGCCTGGAGTGTGGGGCATAGCTACGAGCAGTACTTC. The encoded protein is CAWSVGHSYEQYF.